Listed here are 8 T cell receptor beta chains from one sample, sequenced in a study of T cell responses to AZD1222 COVID-19 vaccine. TCRdb's table, derived via immunoSEQ multiplex PCR, lists solely in-frame clones and lacks some. This table holds 87,000 or so clones, 90% found once. Sequencing used peripheral blood, obtained on day 0 of AZD1222 vaccination. The receptors come from an adult in good health.

The rearrangement links TRBV9 to TRBJ2-7; 7 bases are a match to TRBD2. Germline V gene lookup returns CDR1 SGDLS and CDR2 YYNGEE. The J segment lost 2 bases and the V segment lost 0 bases, leaving 5 bases of the junction unmatched. This CDR3 region has 15 residues. The CDR3 loop is CASSVGLAATYEQYF. The DNA of the CDR3 is TGTGCCAGCAGCGTAGGACTAGCCGCGACCTACGAGCAGTACTTC.

This clone was observed once. The CDR3 nucleotides are TGTGCCAGCAGTGCCTTGGGACTAGCGGGGGGGAGCACAGATACGCAGTATTTT. Residues: CASSALGLAGGSTDTQYF. The chain carries TRBV25-1 and TRBJ2-3; 16 bases are shared with TRBD2. The CDR3 length is 18 residues. V lost 4 bases to trimming and J lost 0 bases; unmatched junction nucleotides: 4. Germline V gene lookup returns CDR1 MGHDK and CDR2 SYGVNS.

The genes are TRBV10-2 and TRBJ1-5; D gene ambiguous. The CDR3 is made up of 13 amino acids. V was trimmed by 10 bases and J by 3 bases, leaving 13 bases between them. Germline V gene sequence: CDR1 WSHSY, CDR2 SAAADI. This CDR3 is CATTPQFNQPQHF. The CDR3 nucleotides read TGCGCCACCACCCCACAGTTCAATCAGCCCCAGCATTTT.

This sequence joins TRBV4-1 and TRBJ2-1, with D perhaps matching TRBD1 (5 bases). Germline loops: CDR1 MGHRA, CDR2 YSYEKL. V gave up 4 bases and J gave up 2 bases, with 6 bases separating them. This CDR3 has 13 amino acids. The CDR3 here is CASSRTPYNEQFF. DNA of the CDR3: TGCGCCAGCAGCCGGACACCCTACAATGAGCAGTTCTTC.

This clone was seen a few times. The chain carries TRBV7-8 and TRBJ2-2; 7 bases map to TRBD2. The CDR3 extends over 15 amino acids. V trimming: 5 bases; J trimming: 1 base; junction bases outside the gene matches: 4. The germline gives CDR1 SGHVS, CDR2 FQNEAQ. CDR3 region: CASSRGGKNTGELFF. CDR3 in DNA: TGTGCCAGCAGCCGCGGGGGAAAGAACACCGGGGAGCTGTTTTTT.

This chain links TRBV3-1 (or the pseudogene TRBV3-2) with TRBJ2-5; perhaps D is TRBD1 or TRBD2 (5 bases each). The CDR3 length is 16 residues. V shed 4 bases and J shed 1 base, with 16 bases lying between them. Germline V gives CDR1 LGHDT, CDR2 YNNKEL (reference sequence). The CDR3 protein is CASSPGWGRTQETQYF. The CDR3 nucleotides read TGTGCCAGCAGCCCTGGGTGGGGACGGACCCAAGAGACCCAGTACTTC.

The V and J genes are TRBV7-9 and TRBJ2-2; D perhaps matches TRBD1 (6 bases). V dropped 2 bases and J dropped 0 bases, with 13 bases sitting between them. This CDR3 has 17 residues. Per germline, CDR1 SEHNR and CDR2 FQNEAQ (reference sequence). CDR3 DNA: TGTGCCAGCAGCTTAAGCGCGACAGGCCCGAACACCGGGGAGCTGTTTTTT. It translates to CASSLSATGPNTGELFF.

The rearrangement links TRBV7-3 to TRBJ1-3; maybe TRBD1 (5 bases). V was shortened by 2 bases and J by 0 bases, with 11 bases between the two germline ends. Germline V gene sequence: CDR1 SGHTA, CDR2 FQGTGA. CDR3 size: 16 residues. The CDR3 DNA reads TGTGCCAGCAGCTTACAGGGTGAAGTCTCTGGAAACACCATATATTTT. Residues: CASSLQGEVSGNTIYF.